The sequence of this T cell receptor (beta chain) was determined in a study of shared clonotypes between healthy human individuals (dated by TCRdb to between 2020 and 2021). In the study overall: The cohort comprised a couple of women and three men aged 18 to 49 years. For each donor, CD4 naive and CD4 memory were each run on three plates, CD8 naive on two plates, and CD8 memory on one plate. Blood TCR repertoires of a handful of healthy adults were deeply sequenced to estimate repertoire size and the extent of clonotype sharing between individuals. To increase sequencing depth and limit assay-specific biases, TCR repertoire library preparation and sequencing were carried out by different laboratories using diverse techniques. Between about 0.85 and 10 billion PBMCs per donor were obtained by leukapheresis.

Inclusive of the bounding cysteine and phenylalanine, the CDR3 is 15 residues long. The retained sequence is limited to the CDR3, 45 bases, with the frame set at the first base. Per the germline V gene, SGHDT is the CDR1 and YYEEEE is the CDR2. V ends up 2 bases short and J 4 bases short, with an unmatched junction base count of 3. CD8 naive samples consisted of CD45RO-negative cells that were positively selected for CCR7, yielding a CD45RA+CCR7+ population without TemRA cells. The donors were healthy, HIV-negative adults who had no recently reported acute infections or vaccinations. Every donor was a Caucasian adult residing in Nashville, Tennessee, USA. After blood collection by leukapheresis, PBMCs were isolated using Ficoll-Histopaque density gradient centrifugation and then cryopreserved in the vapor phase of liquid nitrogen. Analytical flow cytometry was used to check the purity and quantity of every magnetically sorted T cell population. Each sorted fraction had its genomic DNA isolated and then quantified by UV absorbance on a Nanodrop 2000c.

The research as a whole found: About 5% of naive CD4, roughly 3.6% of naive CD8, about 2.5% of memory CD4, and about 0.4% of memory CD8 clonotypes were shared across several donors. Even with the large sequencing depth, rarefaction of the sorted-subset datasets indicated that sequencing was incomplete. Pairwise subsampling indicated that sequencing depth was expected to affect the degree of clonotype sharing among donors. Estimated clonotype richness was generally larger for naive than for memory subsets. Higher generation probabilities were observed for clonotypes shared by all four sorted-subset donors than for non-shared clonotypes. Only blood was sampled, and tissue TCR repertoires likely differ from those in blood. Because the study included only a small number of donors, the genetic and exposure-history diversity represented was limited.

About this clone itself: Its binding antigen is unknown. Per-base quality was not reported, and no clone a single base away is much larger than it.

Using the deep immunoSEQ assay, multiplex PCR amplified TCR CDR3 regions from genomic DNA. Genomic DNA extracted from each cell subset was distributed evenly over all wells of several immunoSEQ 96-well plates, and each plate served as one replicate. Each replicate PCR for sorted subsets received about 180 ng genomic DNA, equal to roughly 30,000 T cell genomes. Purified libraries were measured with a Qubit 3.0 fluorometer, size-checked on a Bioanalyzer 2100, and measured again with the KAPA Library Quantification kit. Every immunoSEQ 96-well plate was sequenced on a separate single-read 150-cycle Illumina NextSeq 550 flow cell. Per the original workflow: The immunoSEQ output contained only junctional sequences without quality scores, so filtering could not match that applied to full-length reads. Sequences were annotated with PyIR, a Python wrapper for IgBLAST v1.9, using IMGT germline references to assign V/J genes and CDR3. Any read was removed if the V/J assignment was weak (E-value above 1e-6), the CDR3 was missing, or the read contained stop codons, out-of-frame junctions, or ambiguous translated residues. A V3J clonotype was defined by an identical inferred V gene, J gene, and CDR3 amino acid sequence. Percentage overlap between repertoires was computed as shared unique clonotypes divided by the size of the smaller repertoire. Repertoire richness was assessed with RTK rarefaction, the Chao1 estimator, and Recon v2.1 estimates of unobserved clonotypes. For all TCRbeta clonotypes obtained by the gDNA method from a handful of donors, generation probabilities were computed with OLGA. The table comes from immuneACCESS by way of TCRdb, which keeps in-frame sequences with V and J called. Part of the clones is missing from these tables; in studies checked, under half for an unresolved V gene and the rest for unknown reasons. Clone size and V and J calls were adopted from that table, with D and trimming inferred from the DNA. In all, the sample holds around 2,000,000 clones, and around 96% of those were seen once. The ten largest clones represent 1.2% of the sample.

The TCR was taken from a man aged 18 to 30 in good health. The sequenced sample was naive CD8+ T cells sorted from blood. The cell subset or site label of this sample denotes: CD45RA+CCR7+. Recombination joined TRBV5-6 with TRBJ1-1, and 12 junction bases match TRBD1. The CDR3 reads CASSFGTGGVTEAFF. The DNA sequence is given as TGTGCCAGCAGCTTTGGGACAGGGGGCGTCACTGAAGCTTTCTTT.